This TCR beta chain came from a study of blood T cell repertoires in COVID-19. The wider study: The United States, Italy and Spain provided the acute and convalescent COVID-19 samples. The analysed material was cDNA or gDNA that came from T cells, B-cell-depleted T cells, or PBMCs.

The authors' processing: Scientists estimated how many nucleated cells there were by amplifying reference gene primers. Only in-frame clones appear in the TCRdb table, and some are missing; sequencing was by immunoSEQ multiplex PCR. That table furnishes V, J and clone size, whereas the DNA furnished D and trimming. The sample includes 100,000 to 150,000 clones, roughly 79% of them seen just once. Germline CDR1 SGHDN, CDR2 FVKESK. CDR3 size: 16 residues. Trimming took 4 bases from V and 0 from J; bases not matched to a gene: 4. The sequenced sample was peripheral blood. This receptor was taken from a human donor in a cohort sampled during active COVID-19. V is TRBV14 and J is TRBJ2-1; 9 bases are shared with TRBD2. The CDR3 loop reads CASSRTSGLSYNEQFF. The CDR3 DNA reads TGTGCCAGCAGCCGCACTAGCGGGCTCTCCTACAATGAGCAGTTCTTC.